Following are 21 T cell receptor beta chains from one sample sequenced in a study of radiation and T cells in renal cell carcinoma. Profiling relied on immunoSEQ multiplex PCR, and the TCRdb table lists in-frame clones only, not all of them. This table has around 94,000 clones, around four fifths appearing once. Time point noted: blood 4 weeks post-SBRT, at nephrectomy. The treatment here: 15 Gy SBRT to primary tumor, nephrectomy 4 weeks later. This sample comprised blood, obtained from a patient whose treatment included radiotherapy and nephrectomy. These TCRs come from a man aged 45-65 years with renal cell carcinoma.

The chain has TRBV2 and TRBJ2-5; 10 nucleotides align to TRBD1. Trimming removed 4 bases from V and 4 bases from J; junction bases left unmatched: 12. The CDR3 is made up of 17 amino acids. Germline V CDR1 and CDR2: SNHLY, FYNNEI. The CDR3 region is CASSGGTGTGEGETQYF. Written as DNA, the CDR3 is TGTGCCAGCAGTGGGGGAACCGGGACAGGGGAGGGAGAGACCCAGTACTTC.

This rearrangement joins TRBV5-6 to TRBJ1-3; a possible D gene is TRBD1 (6 bases). Germline CDR1 SGHDT, CDR2 YYEEEE. This CDR3 comprises 13 residues. Trimming left V 7 bases short and J 7 bases short, with 15 bases between. The CDR3, as DNA: TGTGCCAGCCAGACAGGAATAACGAACACCATATATTTT. Protein sequence: CASQTGITNTIYF.

This sequence joins TRBV27 and TRBJ2-7, with D maybe TRBD2 (6 bases). The V and J ends lost 1 base and 6 bases respectively, with 13 bases between them. The length of the CDR3 is 14 residues. The V gene's germline CDR1 is MNHEY and CDR2 SMNVEV (reference sequence). The CDR3 sequence: CASSLWAGPLEQYF. CDR3 coding DNA: TGTGCCAGCAGTTTATGGGCGGGGCCCCTCGAGCAGTACTTC.

The rearrangement uses TRBV27 and TRBJ2-3; 8 bases agree with TRBD2. V was clipped by 3 bases and J by 4 bases; unmatched bases: 6. This CDR3 has 15 residues. CDR1 and CDR2 (germline): MNHEY, SMNVEV (reference sequence). The CDR3 loop reads CASSFTGGRADTQYF. CDR3 nucleotide sequence: TGTGCCAGCAGTTTCACGGGAGGGAGGGCAGATACGCAGTATTTT.

Here the CDR3 reads CASRGQGLETQYF. DNA of the CDR3: TGCGCCAGCAGAGGACAGGGCTTAGAGACCCAGTACTTC. The rearrangement links TRBV10-2 to TRBJ2-5, with TRBD1 matching over 8 bases. Germline lookup yields CDR1 WSHSY and CDR2 SAAADI. This CDR3 contains 13 residues. With V trimmed by 6 bases and J by 4 bases, 4 bases remained unmatched.

This clone was seen a handful of times. The chain has TRBV5-1 and TRBJ2-1, with TRBD2 matching 14 bases. The CDR3 has 17 amino acids. CDR1 SGHRS and CDR2 YFSETQ come from the germline V gene. V dropped 4 bases and J dropped 7; count of bases not matched to a gene: 10. The CDR3 coding sequence is TGCGCCAGCAGCCCAAGGACGGGACTAGCGGGAGTGAATGAGCAGTTCTTC. It encodes CASSPRTGLAGVNEQFF.

V is TRBV5-1 and J is TRBJ2-3, with 10 nucleotides matching TRBD1. The CDR3 consists of 15 residues. Losses at the gene ends were 0 bases for V and 8 bases for J; bases not matched to a gene: 6. The germline CDR1 and CDR2 sequences are SGHRS and YFSETQ. CDR3 sequence (DNA): TGCGCCAGCAGCTTGGGGGGACAGGGGCAGGGTACGCAGTATTTT. Protein: CASSLGGQGQGTQYF.

The chain recombines TRBV7-2 with TRBJ2-1, with 11 bases lining up with TRBD2. The CDR3 sequence is 17 residues long. V trimming: 6 bases; J trimming: 5 bases; junction bases outside the gene matches: 12. Per germline, CDR1 SGHTA and CDR2 FQGNSA. This CDR3 reads CASSDTPGLAANNEQFF. The DNA of the CDR3 is TGTGCCAGCAGTGACACCCCGGGACTAGCGGCGAACAATGAGCAGTTCTTC.

This chain uses TRBV7-9 with TRBJ1-3; 7 bases are shared with TRBD1. The CDR3 runs 13 residues. Trimming cost V 6 bases and J 6 bases; bases outside gene matches: 5. Germline values: CDR1 SEHNR, CDR2 FQNEAQ (reference sequence). CDR3 residues: CASSQGEENTIYF. DNA for the CDR3: TGTGCCAGCAGTCAGGGGGAAGAAAACACCATATATTTT.

DNA for the CDR3: TGCGCCAGCAGCTCAGACCCGGGACAGGGCCTATACGAGCAGTACTTC. It codes for CASSSDPGQGLYEQYF. The V and J genes are TRBV5-1 and TRBJ2-7; TRBD1 matches at 9 bases. The J segment lost 4 bases and the V segment lost 3 bases, leaving 11 bases of the junction unmatched. Germline values: CDR1 SGHRS, CDR2 YFSETQ. CDR3 size: 16 residues. Full variable domain (rest looked up from reference TRBV5-1 and TRBJ2-7): KAGVTQTPRYLIKTRGQQVTLSCSPISGHRSVSWYQQTPGQGLQFLFEYFSETQRNKGNFPGRFSGRQFSNSRSEMNVSTLELGDSALYLCASSSDPGQGLYEQYFGPGTRLTVT.

This clone was seen once. This chain uses TRBV28 with TRBJ1-2; possible D gene TRBD1, 5 bases. Trimming took off 7 bases at V and 4 bases at J, with 16 bases between the two ends. Germline V gives CDR1 MDHEN, CDR2 SYDVKM. The CDR3 consists of 14 residues. CDR3 in DNA: TGTGCCAGCACCCCCGGGGCAGGGAGCTATGGCTACACCTTC. It is translated as CASTPGAGSYGYTF.

The chain links TRBV11-2 to TRBJ2-3; 11 positions agree with TRBD2. The length of the CDR3 is 16 residues. Germline trimming cut 2 bases from V and 5 bases from J; bases unmatched to any gene: 6. CDR1 is SGHAT and CDR2 is FQNNGV in the germline V gene. DNA of the CDR3: TGTGCCAGCAGCTTAACTAGCGGGAGATCCGGAGATACGCAGTATTTT. It yields the protein CASSLTSGRSGDTQYF.

The genes are TRBV9 and TRBJ2-5, with 8 bases lining up with TRBD2. There are 16 residues in the CDR3. V gave up 1 base and J gave up 3 bases; unmatched junction bases: 8. The germline V gene encodes CDR1 SGDLS and CDR2 YYNGEE. The CDR3 here is CASSVRTGGPEETQYF. The CDR3 bases are TGTGCCAGCAGCGTAAGGACGGGAGGGCCAGAAGAGACCCAGTACTTC.

J is TRBJ2-3 and V is TRBV2, with 8 bases matching TRBD2. Germline lookup yields CDR1 SNHLY and CDR2 FYNNEI. The CDR3 extends over 14 amino acids. V trimming: 4 bases; J trimming: 5 bases; junction bases outside the gene matches: 5. DNA for the CDR3: TGTGCCAGCAGTGTTGTCGGGGGGGAAGATACGCAGTATTTT. Protein product: CASSVVGGEDTQYF.

The rearrangement uses TRBV18 and TRBJ2-6; 7 positions match TRBD1. The V gene's germline CDR1 is KGHSH and CDR2 LQKENI. Germline trimming cut 3 bases from V and 0 bases from J; bases unmatched to any gene: 11. This CDR3 contains 19 residues. This CDR3 is CASSPTTWTGRSGANVLTF. Here the CDR3 DNA reads TGTGCCAGCTCACCTACGACTTGGACAGGCCGCTCTGGGGCCAACGTCCTGACTTTC.

V and J are TRBV5-1 and TRBJ2-1; 10 nucleotides agree with TRBD2. Germline V CDR1 and CDR2: SGHRS, YFSETQ. The CDR3 is 19 amino acids. V was pared by 6 bases and J by 8 bases, with 23 bases of the junction left unmatched. In DNA form, the CDR3 reads TGCGCCAGCACGAGGTTGGGGCTAGCGGGAGAAATAAGGGGGGATGAGCAGTTCTTC. Translated: CASTRLGLAGEIRGDEQFF.

V and J are TRBV5-1 and TRBJ1-2; 7 positions match TRBD1. The CDR3 sequence is 14 residues long. CDR1 SGHRS and CDR2 YFSETQ come from the germline V gene. J lost 2 bases, V lost 1 base, and 2 bases had no gene match. CDR3 sequence reads: CASSLSTGNYGYTF. The CDR3 region has the DNA TGCGCCAGCAGCTTGTCGACAGGGAACTATGGCTACACCTTC.

This clone came up once. The chain recombines TRBV2 with TRBJ1-1; maybe TRBD1 (5 bases). There are 15 residues in the CDR3. Trimming stripped 4 bases from V and 3 bases from J, with 15 bases between. Germline loops: CDR1 SNHLY, CDR2 FYNNEI. CDR3 loop: CASSGPAGPDTEAFF. The CDR3 nucleotides read TGTGCCAGCAGTGGCCCGGCGGGGCCGGACACTGAAGCTTTCTTT.

The chain uses TRBV28 and TRBJ1-6; D is undetermined. V was shortened by 5 bases and J by 9 bases, with 17 bases between the two germline ends. Germline V CDR1 and CDR2: MDHEN, SYDVKM. There are 15 residues in the CDR3. The CDR3 reads CASSVVPLSGSPLHF. The CDR3 DNA reads as TGTGCCAGCAGTGTTGTTCCTTTATCGGGTTCACCCCTCCACTTT.

The chain recombines TRBV2 with TRBJ2-2; D is perhaps TRBD2 (7 bases). Germline loops: CDR1 SNHLY, CDR2 FYNNEI. Trimming left V 6 bases short and J 7 bases short, with 12 bases between. The CDR3 has 13 residues. In DNA, the CDR3 is TGTGCCAGCAGGGGAGGGGGACGCGGGGAGCTGTTTTTT. Translated: CASRGGGRGELFF.

This sequence joins TRBV9 and TRBJ1-2; no firm D call. Trimming took off 3 bases at V and 0 bases at J, with 9 bases between the two ends. The length of the CDR3 is 14 residues. CDR1 is SGDLS, CDR2 YYNGEE, per germline. The CDR3 nucleotides read TGTGCCAGCAGCGAAAGGACGGCTAACTATGGCTACACCTTC. Encoded protein: CASSERTANYGYTF.